Sequencing of this TCR beta chain was carried out in a study of CD8+CD57+ T cells in acquired aplastic anemia. Germline CDR1 is SGHNT and CDR2 is YYREEE (reference sequence). V was shortened by 1 base and J by 6 bases, with 11 bases between the two germline ends. There are 14 residues in the CDR3. Genomic DNA, the template, was used for profiling of the TCR beta VDJ and CDR3. From the reads, TCRdb called clonotypes with MiXCR, one entry per CDR3 protein. The sample has 200,000 or so distinct CDR3 sequences; about three fifths are singletons. A remark on this clonotype: Its antigen is unidentified.

General study results and limits: The study identified about 30 CD8+ CDR3 sequences shared by patients and controls.

The sequencing input was sorted CD4+, CD8+, or CD8+CD57+ T cells (not recorded which) from PBMCs. The source of this sequence is a human donor with severe aplastic anemia or a healthy control (not recorded which). The genes are TRBV5-4 and TRBJ2-1; possibly TRBD2 for D (6 bases). CDR3 DNA: TGTGCCAGCAGCTTGTTTGGTAGCGGCAATGAGCAGTTCTTC. Encoded protein: CASSLFGSGNEQFF.